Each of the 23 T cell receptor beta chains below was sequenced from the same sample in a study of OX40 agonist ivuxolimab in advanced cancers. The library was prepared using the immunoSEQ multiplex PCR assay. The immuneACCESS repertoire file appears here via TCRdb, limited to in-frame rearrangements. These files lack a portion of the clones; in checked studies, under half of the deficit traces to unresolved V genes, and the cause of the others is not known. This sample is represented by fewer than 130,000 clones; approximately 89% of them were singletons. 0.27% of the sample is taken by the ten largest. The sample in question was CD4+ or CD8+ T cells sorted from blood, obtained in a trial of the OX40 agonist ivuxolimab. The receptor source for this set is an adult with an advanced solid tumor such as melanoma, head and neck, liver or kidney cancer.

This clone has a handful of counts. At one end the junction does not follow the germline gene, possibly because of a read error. The CDR3 here is CASSTDQGGGNQPQHF. CDR3 nucleotide sequence: TGTGCCAGTAGTACCGATCAGGGCGGGGGCAACCAGCCCCAGCATTTT. This rearrangement joins TRBV19 to TRBJ1-5, with D possibly matching TRBD1 (6 bases). The CDR3 sequence is 16 residues long. Germline V gene data show CDR1 as LNHDA and CDR2 as SQIVND (reference sequence).

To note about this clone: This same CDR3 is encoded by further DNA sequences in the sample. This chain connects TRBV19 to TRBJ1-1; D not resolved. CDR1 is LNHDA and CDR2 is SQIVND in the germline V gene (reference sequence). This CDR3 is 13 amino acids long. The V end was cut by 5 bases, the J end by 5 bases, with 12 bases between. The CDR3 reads CASSSRTDTEAFF. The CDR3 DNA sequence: TGTGCCAGTAGTTCTCGGACGGATACTGAAGCTTTCTTT. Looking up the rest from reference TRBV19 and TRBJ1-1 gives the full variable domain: DGGITQSPKYLFRKEGQNVTLSCEQNLNHDAMYWYRQDPGQGLRLIYYSQIVNDFQKGDIAEGYSVSREKKESFPLTVTSAQKNPTAFYLCASSSRTDTEAFFGQGTRLTVV.

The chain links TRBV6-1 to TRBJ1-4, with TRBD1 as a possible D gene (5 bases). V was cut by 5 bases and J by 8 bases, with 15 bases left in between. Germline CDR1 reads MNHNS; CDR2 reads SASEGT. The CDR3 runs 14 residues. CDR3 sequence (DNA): TGTGCCAGCAGTACGAAAGGGACGGTCGAAAAACTGTTTTTT. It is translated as CASSTKGTVEKLFF.

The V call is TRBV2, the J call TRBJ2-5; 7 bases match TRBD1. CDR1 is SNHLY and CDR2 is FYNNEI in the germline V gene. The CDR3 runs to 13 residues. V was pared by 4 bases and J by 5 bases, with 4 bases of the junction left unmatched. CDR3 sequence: CASSATGFETQYF. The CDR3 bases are TGTGCCAGCAGTGCGACAGGGTTTGAGACCCAGTACTTC. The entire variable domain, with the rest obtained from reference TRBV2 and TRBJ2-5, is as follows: EPEVTQTPSHQVTQMGQEVILRCVPISNHLYFYWYRQILGQKVEFLVSFYNNEISEKSEIFDDQFSVERPDGSNFTLKIRSTKLEDSAMYFCASSATGFETQYFGPGTRLLVL.

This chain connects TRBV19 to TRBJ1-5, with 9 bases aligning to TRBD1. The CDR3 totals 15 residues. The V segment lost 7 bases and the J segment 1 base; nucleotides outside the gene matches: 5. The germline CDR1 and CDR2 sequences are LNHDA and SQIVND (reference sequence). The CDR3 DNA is TGTGCCAGTACCCGGGACAGGGCGAGCAATCAGCCCCAGCATTTT. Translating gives CASTRDRASNQPQHF. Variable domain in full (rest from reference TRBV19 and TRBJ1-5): DGGITQSPKYLFRKEGQNVTLSCEQNLNHDAMYWYRQDPGQGLRLIYYSQIVNDFQKGDIAEGYSVSREKKESFPLTVTSAQKNPTAFYLCASTRDRASNQPQHFGDGTRLSIL.

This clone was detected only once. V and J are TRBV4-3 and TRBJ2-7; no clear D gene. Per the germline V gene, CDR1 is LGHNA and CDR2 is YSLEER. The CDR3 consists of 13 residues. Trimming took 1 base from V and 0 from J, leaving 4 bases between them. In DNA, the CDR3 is TGCGCCAGCAGCCAAGTCGTCTCCTACGAGCAGTACTTC. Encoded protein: CASSQVVSYEQYF.

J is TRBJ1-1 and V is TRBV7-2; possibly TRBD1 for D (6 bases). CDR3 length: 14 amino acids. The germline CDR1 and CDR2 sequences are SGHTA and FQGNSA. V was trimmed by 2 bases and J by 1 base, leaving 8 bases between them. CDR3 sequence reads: CASSLQGQNTEAFF. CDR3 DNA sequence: TGTGCCAGCAGCTTACAGGGGCAGAACACTGAAGCTTTCTTT.

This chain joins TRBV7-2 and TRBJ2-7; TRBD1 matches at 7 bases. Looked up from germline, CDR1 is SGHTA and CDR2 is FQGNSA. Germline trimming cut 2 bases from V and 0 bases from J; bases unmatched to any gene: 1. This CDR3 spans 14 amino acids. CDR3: CASSLRDSSYEQYF. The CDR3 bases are TGTGCCAGCAGCTTAAGGGACAGCTCCTACGAGCAGTACTTC.

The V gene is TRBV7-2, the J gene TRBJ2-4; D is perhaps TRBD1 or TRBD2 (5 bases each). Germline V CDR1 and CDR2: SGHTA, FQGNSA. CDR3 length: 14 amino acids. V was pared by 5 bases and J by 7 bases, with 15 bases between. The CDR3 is CASSTRESGNIQYF. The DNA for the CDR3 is TGTGCCAGCAGCACTAGAGAATCAGGGAACATTCAGTACTTC.

CDR3 sequence: CASSPDSQETQYF. CDR3 DNA: TGTGCCAGCAGCCCCGACAGCCAAGAGACCCAGTACTTC. The chain couples TRBV7-3 to TRBJ2-5; TRBD1 might be the D (5 bases). Per germline, CDR1 SGHTA and CDR2 FQGTGA. Trimming shortened V by 5 bases and J by 1 base, and 8 bases separated the two germline ends. The CDR3 is 13 residues long.

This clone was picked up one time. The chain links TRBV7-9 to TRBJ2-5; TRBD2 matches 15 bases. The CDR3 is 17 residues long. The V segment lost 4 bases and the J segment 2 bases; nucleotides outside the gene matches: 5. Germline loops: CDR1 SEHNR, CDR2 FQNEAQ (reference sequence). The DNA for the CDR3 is TGTGCCAGCAGCTCGGGACTAGCGGGGGGTTATCAAGAGACCCAGTACTTC. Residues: CASSSGLAGGYQETQYF.

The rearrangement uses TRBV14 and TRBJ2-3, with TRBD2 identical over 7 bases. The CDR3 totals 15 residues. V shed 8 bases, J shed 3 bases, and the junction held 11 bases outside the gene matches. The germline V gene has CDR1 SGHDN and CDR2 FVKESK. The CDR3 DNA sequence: TGTGCCAGCGCAAGTTCGCTAGCGGTAACAGATACGCAGTATTTT. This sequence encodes CASASSLAVTDTQYF.

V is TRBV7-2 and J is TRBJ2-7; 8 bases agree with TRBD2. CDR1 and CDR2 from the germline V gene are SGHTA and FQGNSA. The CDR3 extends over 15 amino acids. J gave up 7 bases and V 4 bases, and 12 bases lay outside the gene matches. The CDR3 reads CASSSQAGEGREQYF. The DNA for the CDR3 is TGTGCCAGCAGCTCCCAAGCGGGAGAGGGACGGGAGCAGTACTTC.

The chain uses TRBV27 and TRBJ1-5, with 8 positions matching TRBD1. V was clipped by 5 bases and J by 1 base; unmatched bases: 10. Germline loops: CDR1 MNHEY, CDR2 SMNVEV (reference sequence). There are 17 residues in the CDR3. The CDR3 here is CASSRRQGTGSNQPQHF. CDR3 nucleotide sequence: TGTGCCAGCAGTCGTAGACAGGGGACGGGGAGCAATCAGCCCCAGCATTTT.

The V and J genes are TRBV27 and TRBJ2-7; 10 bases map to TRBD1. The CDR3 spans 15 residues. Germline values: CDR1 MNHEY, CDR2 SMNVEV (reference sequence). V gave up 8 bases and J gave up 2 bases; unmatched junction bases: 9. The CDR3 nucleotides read TGTGCCAGCGCCTTAGCCGGGACAGGGGCCTACGAGCAGTACTTC. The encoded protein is CASALAGTGAYEQYF.

The CDR3 coding sequence is TGCGCCAGCAGCTTGGAACAGGGAGGTCAGCCCCAGCATTTT. This gives the protein CASSLEQGGQPQHF. The rearrangement links TRBV5-1 to TRBJ1-5; possibly TRBD1 for D (6 bases). Germline V gene sequence: CDR1 SGHRS, CDR2 YFSETQ. The CDR3 contains 14 residues. V dropped 0 bases and J dropped 6 bases, with 10 bases sitting between them.

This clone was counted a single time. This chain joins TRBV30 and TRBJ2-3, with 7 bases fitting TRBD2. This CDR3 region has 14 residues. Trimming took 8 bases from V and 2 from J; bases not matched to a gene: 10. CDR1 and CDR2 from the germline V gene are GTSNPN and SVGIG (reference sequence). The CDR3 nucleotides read TGTGCCGGGGCGGGGGAATTCTTCACAGATACGCAGTATTTT. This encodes CAGAGEFFTDTQYF.

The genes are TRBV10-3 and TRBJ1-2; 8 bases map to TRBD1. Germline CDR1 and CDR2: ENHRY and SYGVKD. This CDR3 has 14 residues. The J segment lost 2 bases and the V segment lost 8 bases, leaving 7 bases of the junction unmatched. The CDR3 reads CAISTQGANYGYTF. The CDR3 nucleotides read TGTGCCATCTCAACCCAGGGGGCGAACTATGGCTACACCTTC.

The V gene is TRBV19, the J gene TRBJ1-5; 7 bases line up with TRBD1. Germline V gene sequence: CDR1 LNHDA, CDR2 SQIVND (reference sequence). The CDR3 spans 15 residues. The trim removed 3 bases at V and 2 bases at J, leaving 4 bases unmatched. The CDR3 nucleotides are TGTGCCAGTAGTATGAGGGGGCATGGCAATCAGCCCCAGCATTTT. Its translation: CASSMRGHGNQPQHF.

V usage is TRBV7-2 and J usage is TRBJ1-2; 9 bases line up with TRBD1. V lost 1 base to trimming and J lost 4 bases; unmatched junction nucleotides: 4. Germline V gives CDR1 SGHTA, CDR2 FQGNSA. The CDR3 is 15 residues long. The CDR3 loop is CASSLGGQGRYGYTF. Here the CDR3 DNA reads TGTGCCAGCAGCTTAGGGGGACAGGGTCGCTATGGCTACACCTTC.

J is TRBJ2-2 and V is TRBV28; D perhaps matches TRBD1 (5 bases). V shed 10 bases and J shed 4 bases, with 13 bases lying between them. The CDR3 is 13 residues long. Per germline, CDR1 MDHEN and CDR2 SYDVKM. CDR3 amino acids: CAIPDTTTGELFF. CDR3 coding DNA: TGTGCCATTCCGGACACTACCACCGGGGAGCTGTTTTTT.

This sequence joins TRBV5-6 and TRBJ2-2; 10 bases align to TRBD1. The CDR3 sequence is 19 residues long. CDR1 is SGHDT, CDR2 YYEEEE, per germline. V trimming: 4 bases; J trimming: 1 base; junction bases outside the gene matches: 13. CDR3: CASSLTDRGRPRNTGELFF. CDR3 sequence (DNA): TGTGCCAGCAGCCTGACCGACAGGGGGCGGCCCCGGAACACCGGGGAGCTGTTTTTT.

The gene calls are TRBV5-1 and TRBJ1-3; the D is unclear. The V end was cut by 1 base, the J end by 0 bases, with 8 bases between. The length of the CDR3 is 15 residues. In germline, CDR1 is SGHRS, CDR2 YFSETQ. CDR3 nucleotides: TGCGCCAGCAGCTTGTATGCAGACTCTGGAAACACCATATATTTT. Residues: CASSLYADSGNTIYF.